The TCR beta chain under discussion was sequenced for a study of vaccination and CD4 T cells after COVID-19 (dated by TCRdb to the early 2020s). Some background on the complete study: Convalescent patients had a positive SARS-CoV-2 result on nasal swab PCR, and of these patients, 8 or 9 had mild disease and one had severe disease. Control cultures used a CEFX viral epitope pool as positive control, an HIV-1 Nef peptide pool as negative control, or no peptide. Each participant got two doses of either the Pfizer-BioNTech BNT162b2 vaccine (n=8) or the Moderna mRNA-1273 vaccine (n=2). Post-vaccine blood samples were collected a median of about 11 weeks after the second vaccine dose, ranging from about 13 to 250 days. In around ten COVID-19 convalescent patients and several infection-naive healthy vaccine recipients, the spike-specific CD4+ TCR repertoire before mRNA vaccination was compared with the repertoire after mRNA vaccination. Post-COVID blood samples from convalescent patients were collected a median of around 100 days after diagnosis, with a range of about 35 to 180 days. Overlapping spike peptide pools from SARS-CoV-2 and from the common cold coronaviruses HCoV-NL63, HCoV-OC43 and HCoV-229E were used as culture stimuli. The convalescent cohort included six males and four females, with two Hispanic individuals, seven Caucasians, two Asians and one multiracial person.

Taken from the germline V gene, the CDR1 and CDR2 loops are SGDLS and YYNGEE. Trimming removed 2 bases from V and 5 bases from J; the gene matches leave 1 base unexplained. Spanning cysteine to phenylalanine, the CDR3 consists of 15 amino acids. The only DNA kept is the CDR3, 45 bases in frame from the first base. The library was prepared using PCR. DNA from cultured CD4+ T cells was subjected to TCR sequencing with the Oncomine TCR Beta short-read assay at the Johns Hopkins FTIC core. The QIAamp micro DNA kit was used to extract genomic DNA from the cultured CD4+ T cells. Oncomine TCR Beta libraries from cultured CD4+ T cells were pooled using unique dual indexes and sequenced on an Illumina iSeq 100. Concerning the study's data processing: Non-productive sequences were removed, and CDR3s that did not start with C, did not end with F or W, or were shorter than 7 amino acids were discarded. Antigen-specific clonotypes were identified with the MANAFEST web application by comparing peptide-stimulated wells with reference and other culture wells. Positive clones required FDR below 0.05, an odds ratio above 5, and productive frequency above 0.1% in at least two of three replicate wells. Cross-reactive clonotypes were defined as significantly expanded in both SARS-CoV-2 spike wells and at least one common cold coronavirus spike condition. Using R version 3.6.1, CDR3 homology was evaluated through Levenshtein distances (stringdist) along with unrooted phylogenetic trees (ape). TCRdb reanalyzed the raw reads on its own, using fastp at Q25 for trimming and MiXCR for clone calling, and kept in-frame beta chains. Rows with one shared CDR3 protein collapse into an entry with the most common genes and DNA. TCRdb's processing, not the authors' own work, is the source of the V and J calls. This sample comprises roughly 15,000 distinct CDR3 sequences, about 54% of them detected only once. The ten biggest clones cover about 10% of the sample.

This sample's treatment or condition label indicates: roughly 11-day PBMC culture with coronavirus spike peptide pools or control peptides (ViraFEST assay). The ViraFEST assay, used in the study, expanded antigen-specific T cells with peptide pools and then identified the expanded clonotypes through TCR sequencing. Positive SARS-CoV-2 PCR tests in the convalescent patients dated from March to December 2020, before Alpha, Beta and Delta variants emerged in the United States. PBMCs were cultured at about 2 million per well in IMDM supplemented with around 5% human AB serum and 8.5 to 10 IU/ml IL-2, with about 11 ug/ml peptide pools added. Half of the culture medium was replaced with fresh IL-2-containing medium on days 3 and 7. CD4+ T cells were isolated after around ten days of culture through negative selection using the EasySep CD4+ T cell isolation kit. PBMCs were separated from whole blood using Ficoll-Paque Plus gradient centrifugation and then either used fresh or cryopreserved at -140C. Culture conditions were generally each tested in triplicate wells.

General study outcomes and caveats: An increase in the median number of SARS-CoV-2-reactive clonotypes from roughly 20 after infection to roughly 36 after vaccination was observed, but the change was not found to be significant. Among the post-vaccine SARS-CoV-2-reactive clones in convalescent patients, a median roughly 85% showed up only after vaccination, which suggests vaccine-specific priming. Of the vaccine-specific clones in convalescent patients, 304 of 307, or nearly all, reacted only to SARS-CoV-2 spike and did not cross-react with common cold coronaviruses. The number of convalescent patients in the study was relatively small, and the study did not examine early timepoints following natural infection.

With respect to this clonotype: Its antigen is not yet known. Nothing much larger sits one base from this clone, and base qualities are not available.

In this chain, TRBV9 is recombined with TRBJ2-2, with 12 bases aligning to TRBD2. The clonotype comes from a human donor who had recovered from COVID-19. The sample consisted of CD4+ T cells from blood, cultured in vitro. The DNA sequence is as follows: TGTGCCAGCAGCGTCGGACTAGCGGGAACCGGGGAGCTGTTTTTT. Its protein is CASSVGLAGTGELFF. Supplemented by the reference TRBV9 and TRBJ2-2 proteins around the CDR3, the complete variable domain is DSGVTQTPKHLITATGQRVTLRCSPRSGDLSVYWYQQSLDQGLQFLIQYYNGEERAKGNILERFSAQQFPDLHSELNLSSLELGDSALYFCASSVGLAGTGELFFGEGSRLTVL.